This passage covers 21 T cell receptor beta chains from one sample sequenced in a study of read filtering for tumor transcriptome and immune sequencing. The library was built from 400 to 500 ng RNA with molecular barcoded adaptors for alpha/delta and beta/gamma chains. MiXCR was run by TCRdb on the reads, yielding one entry per CDR3 protein. The sample lists 40,000 to 50,000 distinct CDR3 sequences, roughly a fifth occurring once. Material for sequencing was a population of CD138-negative cells sorted from bone marrow. These receptors originate from a donor over 35 with multiple myeloma.

This clonotype was seen repeatedly, ten times or more. The rearrangement uses TRBV20-1 and TRBJ1-1; perhaps TRBD1 as D (6 bases). The V end lost 5 bases, the J end lost 8 bases, and 9 bases lay between the germline ends. CDR1 is DFQATT, CDR2 SNEGSKA, per germline (reference sequence). This CDR3 has 10 amino acids. CDR3 loop: CSAYRVEAFF. The CDR3 DNA sequence: TGCAGTGCTTACAGGGTGGAAGCTTTCTTT.

This clonotype was recorded at least ten times. The genes are TRBV19 and TRBJ2-6; D remains ambiguous. The CDR3 spans 14 residues. Germline values: CDR1 LNHDA, CDR2 SQIVND (reference sequence). The V gene lost 3 bases and the J gene lost 4 bases, with 7 bases spanning the gap. The DNA of the CDR3 is TGTGCCAGTAGTATTAACTCAGGGGCCAACGTCCTGACTTTC. Protein sequence: CASSINSGANVLTF.

The chain is built from TRBV20-1 and TRBJ2-3; TRBD2 matches 10 bases. Germline V CDR1 and CDR2: DFQATT, SNEGSKA (reference sequence). CDR3 length equals 16 residues. CDR3 DNA sequence: TGCGGTACTAGAGATCCGGCTAGCGGGAGTTACGATACGCAGTATTTT. It is translated as CGTRDPASGSYDTQYF.

The sample holds many counts of this clonotype. This chain connects TRBV4-3 to TRBJ2-1; D may be TRBD2 (6 bases). The CDR3 has 18 residues. V lost 0 bases and J 2 bases, leaving 17 bases between the germline ends. Germline V CDR1 and CDR2: LGHNA, YSLEER. DNA for the CDR3: TGCGCCAGCAGCCAAGATTATAGAACGGGAGTTGCCTACAATGAGCAGTTCTTC. Protein sequence: CASSQDYRTGVAYNEQFF.

This clonotype appeared many times. The chain combines TRBV29-1 with TRBJ2-3; D is possibly TRBD2 (6 bases). Trimming stripped 8 bases from V and 6 bases from J, with 18 bases between. In germline, CDR1 is SQVTM, CDR2 ANQGSEA. CDR3 length equals 13 residues. The CDR3 protein is CSSRLEEWDTQYF. CDR3 sequence (DNA): TGCAGCTCGAGACTAGAGGAATGGGATACGCAGTATTTT.

As regards this clonotype: A much larger clone sits a single nucleotide away, making a read error possible. The chain couples TRBV7-3 to TRBJ2-1; D unclear. Trimming took off 8 bases at V and 0 bases at J, with 14 bases between the two ends. The CDR3 is made up of 15 amino acids. The V gene's germline CDR1 is SGHTA and CDR2 FQGTGA. The CDR3: CASSTLPSSYNEQFF. The CDR3 coding sequence is TGTGCCAGCTCCACTTTACCAAGCTCCTACAATGAGCAGTTCTTC.

This clonotype was seen many times. The chain has TRBV7-2 and TRBJ2-5, with D unclear. CDR1 is SGHTA and CDR2 is FQGNSA in the germline V gene. CDR3 length equals 12 residues. Trimming left V 5 bases short and J 2 bases short, with 6 bases between. This chain's CDR3 is CASSLTQETQYF. The CDR3 bases are TGTGCCAGCAGCCTTACTCAAGAGACCCAGTACTTC.

This clonotype was recorded once. With a much larger clone just one base away, this may be a read error. The chain employs TRBV24-1 and TRBJ1-5; possibly TRBD1 for D (5 bases). This CDR3 has 16 amino acids. Germline CDR1 is KGHDR and CDR2 is SFDVKD. CDR3: CTTSDGRQTATWPQHF. The CDR3 DNA is TGTACCACCAGTGACGGCCGACAGACGGCGACGTGGCCCCAGCATTTT.

This clonotype was seen repeatedly, ten times or more. This chain connects TRBV10-1 to TRBJ2-2, with unresolved D. The CDR3 is 14 amino acids. The V end lost 4 bases, the J end lost 7 bases, and 13 bases lay between the germline ends. The germline CDR1 and CDR2 sequences are WNHNN and SYGVQD (reference sequence). The CDR3 here is CASSVEPTGGELFF. The CDR3 DNA reads TGCGCCAGCAGTGTGGAGCCCACGGGCGGGGAGCTGTTTTTT.

This clonotype was seen at least ten times. The gene calls are TRBV7-9 and TRBJ2-7, with D possibly TRBD2 on 6 matching bases. Germline V CDR1 and CDR2: SEHNR, FQNEAQ (reference sequence). The CDR3 consists of 14 residues. The V gene lost 5 bases and the J gene lost 3 bases, with 14 bases spanning the gap. DNA for the CDR3: TGTGCCAGCAGCCCGACCCTGGAGGGCTACGAGCAGTACTTC. It codes for CASSPTLEGYEQYF.

This clonotype came up many times. CDR3 sequence reads: CASSSPSNTEAFF. In nucleotides, the CDR3 is TGCGCCAGCAGCTCGCCCTCGAACACTGAAGCTTTCTTT. The chain has TRBV5-1 and TRBJ1-1; D uncertain. Trimming took 3 bases from V and 1 from J, leaving 7 bases between them. Germline CDR1 and CDR2: SGHRS and YFSETQ. This CDR3 region has 13 residues.

This clonotype was detected ten times or more. This sequence joins TRBV4-1 and TRBJ2-7; possibly TRBD2 for D (6 bases). The ends were cut back, 3 bases at V and 3 bases at J, with 21 bases in the middle. The CDR3 spans 17 residues. CDR1 is MGHRA and CDR2 is YSYEKL in the germline V gene. In nucleotides, the CDR3 is TGCGCCAGCAGCCACCTTAGCTCCCGGACTACCATCTACGAGCAGTACTTC. This gives the protein CASSHLSSRTTIYEQYF.

CDR3 loop: CASSLVLAGNEQFF. The CDR3 DNA is TGTGCCAGCAGCTTGGTTCTGGCTGGTAATGAGCAGTTCTTC. The chain uses TRBV7-6 and TRBJ2-1, with D hard to call. V lost 3 bases and J 7 bases, leaving 13 bases between the germline ends. Germline loops: CDR1 SGHVS, CDR2 FNYEAQ. The CDR3 is made up of 14 amino acids.

This clonotype was recorded at least ten times. CDR3 coding DNA: TGTGCCAGCAGCTCCCGGGACGTCCTCTACGAGCAGTACTTC. As protein: CASSSRDVLYEQYF. The V and J genes are TRBV9 and TRBJ2-7; D tentatively fits TRBD1 or TRBD2 (5 bases each). Germline CDR1 is SGDLS and CDR2 is YYNGEE. The CDR3 is made up of 14 amino acids. The V gene lost 4 bases and the J gene lost 3 bases, with 14 bases spanning the gap.

The rearrangement links TRBV7-2 to TRBJ1-5; D is unresolved. This CDR3 is built from 13 residues. CDR1 is SGHTA, CDR2 FQGNSA, per germline. Trimming took 1 base from V and 0 from J, leaving 1 base between them. CDR3 nucleotides: TGTGCCAGCAGCTTAGTTAGCAATCAGCCCCAGCATTTT. Translation: CASSLVSNQPQHF.

Regarding this clonotype: A junction boundary mismatches the germline segment, possibly from a read error. J is TRBJ2-1 and V is TRBV19; D remains ambiguous. This CDR3 has 13 residues. Germline-derived CDR1 and CDR2 are LNHDA and SQIVND (reference sequence). In DNA form, the CDR3 reads TGTTCCAGTACCTGGCTTAGCCCTTATGAGCAGTTCTTC. Its protein product is CSSTWLSPYEQFF.

This clonotype was seen ten or more times. V is TRBV29-1 and J is TRBJ2-7; 10 bases are shared with TRBD2. The V segment lost 6 bases and the J segment 6 bases; nucleotides outside the gene matches: 14. Per the germline V gene, CDR1 is SQVTM and CDR2 is ANQGSEA. This CDR3 region has 15 residues. CDR3: CSVEPESGRASEQYF. DNA of the CDR3: TGCAGCGTGGAGCCTGAGAGCGGGAGGGCCTCCGAGCAGTACTTC.

On this clonotype itself: Being one base from a much bigger clone, this may be a read error. V and J are TRBV11-3 and TRBJ2-5; D is uncertain. Trimming stripped 3 bases from V and 4 bases from J, with 12 bases between. Germline V gene lookup returns CDR1 SGHNT and CDR2 YENEEA. The CDR3 sequence is 14 residues long. CDR3 region: CASSFGPVRETQYF. The CDR3 DNA follows: TGTGCCAGCAGCTTTGGTCCAGTCCGAGAGACCCAGTACTTC. Complete variable domain (other parts from reference TRBV11-3 and TRBJ2-5): EAGVVQSPRYKIIEKKQPVAFWCNPISGHNTLYWYLQNLGQGPELLIRYENEEAVDDSQLPKDRFSAERLKGVDSTLKIQPAELGDSAVYLCASSFGPVRETQYFGPGTRLLVL.

J is TRBJ2-6 and V is TRBV6-5; 8 bases map to TRBD1. Germline CDR1 and CDR2: MNHEY and SVGAGI. The J segment lost 2 bases and the V segment lost 1 base, leaving 1 base of the junction unmatched. The CDR3 has 16 amino acids. In nucleotides, the CDR3 is TGTGCCAGCAGTTACTTACAGGGGGCTGGGGCCAACGTCCTGACTTTC. It is translated as CASSYLQGAGANVLTF.

On this clonotype itself: An end of the junction differs from the germline gene, which may be a read error. V gene TRBV20-1 combines with J gene TRBJ2-1, with D possibly matching TRBD2 (6 bases). The germline V gene has CDR1 DFQATT and CDR2 SNEGSKA (reference sequence). The CDR3 spans 14 residues. DNA for the CDR3: TGCAGTGCTAGAGATAGCGGACCCTACAACGAGCAGTTCTTC. This gives the protein CSARDSGPYNEQFF.

Note on this clonotype: This may arise from a read error, as a much more abundant clone is one base away. The chain employs TRBV20-1 and TRBJ2-3; D may be TRBD1 or TRBD2 (5 bases each). From germline, CDR1 is DFQATT and CDR2 SNEGSKA (reference sequence). The V gene lost 0 bases and the J gene lost 6 bases, with 22 bases spanning the gap. The CDR3 contains 17 residues. CDR3 sequence (DNA): TGCAGTGCTAGAGATCCTCTGAGTAGGGGAGACTTGGATACGCAGTATTTT. Translation: CSARDPLSRGDLDTQYF.